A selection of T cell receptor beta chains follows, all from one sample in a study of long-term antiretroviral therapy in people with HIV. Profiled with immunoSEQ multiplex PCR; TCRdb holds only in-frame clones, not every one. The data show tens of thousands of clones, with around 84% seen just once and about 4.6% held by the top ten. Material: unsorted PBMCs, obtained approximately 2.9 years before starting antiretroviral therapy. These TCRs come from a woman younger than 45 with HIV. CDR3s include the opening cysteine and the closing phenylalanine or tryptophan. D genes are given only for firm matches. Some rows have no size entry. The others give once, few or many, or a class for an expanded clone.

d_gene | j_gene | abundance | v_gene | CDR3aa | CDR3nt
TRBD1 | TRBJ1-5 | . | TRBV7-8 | CASSLGTGSNQPQHF | TGTGCCAGCAGCTTAGGGACAGGTAGCAATCAGCCCCAGCATTTT
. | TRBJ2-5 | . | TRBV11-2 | CASSLVGDQYF | TGTGCCAGCAGCTTAGTTGGGGACCAGTACTTC
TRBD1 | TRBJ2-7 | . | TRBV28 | CAAADRSSYEQYF | TGTGCCGCCGCGGACAGGAGCTCCTACGAGCAGTACTTC
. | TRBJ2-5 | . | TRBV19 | CASSSFDRTGETQYF | TGTGCCAGTAGTTCCTTCGACAGGACGGGGGAGACCCAGTACTTC
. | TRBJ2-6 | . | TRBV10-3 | CATTGANVLTF | TGTGCCACAACTGGGGCCAACGTCCTGACTTTC
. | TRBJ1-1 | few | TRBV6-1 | CASGSRFTEAFF | TGTGCCAGCGGGAGTCGGTTCACTGAAGCTTTCTTT
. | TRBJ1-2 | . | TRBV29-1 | CSAEDSHYGYTF | TGCAGCGCCGAGGACAGCCACTATGGCTACACCTTC
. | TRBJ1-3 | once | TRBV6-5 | CASSSLDGPPTIYF | TGTGCCAGCAGTTCGTTGGACGGTCCCCCCACCATATATTTT
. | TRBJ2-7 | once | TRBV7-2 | CASSLDRGDYEQYF | TGTGCCAGCAGCTTAGACCGCGGGGACTACGAGCAGTACTTC
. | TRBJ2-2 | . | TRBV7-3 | CASSFLPGGGGELFF | TGTGCCAGCAGCTTTCTCCCCGGGGGTGGCGGGGAGCTGTTTTTT
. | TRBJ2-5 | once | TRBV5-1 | CASSLVGLREVKTQYF | TGCGCCAGCAGCTTGGTGGGACTCCGAGAGGTGAAGACCCAGTACTTC
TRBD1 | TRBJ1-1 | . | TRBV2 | CASSERTGTNTEAFF | TGTGCCAGCAGTGAAAGGACAGGGACGAACACTGAAGCTTTCTTT
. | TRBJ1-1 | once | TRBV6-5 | CASSYSSTVEAFF | TGTGCCAGCAGTTACTCGAGCACAGTTGAAGCTTTCTTT
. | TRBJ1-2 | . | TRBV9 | CASSVEGREYGYTF | TGTGCCAGCAGCGTAGAGGGGCGCGAGTATGGCTACACCTTC
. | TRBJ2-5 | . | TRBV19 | CASSPTRGRETQYF | TGTGCCAGTAGTCCCACCCGGGGGAGAGAGACCCAGTACTTC
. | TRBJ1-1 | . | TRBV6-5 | CASSSKTETEAFF | TGTGCCAGCAGTTCCAAGACAGAAACTGAAGCTTTCTTT
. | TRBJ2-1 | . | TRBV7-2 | CASVKRQGGFNEQFF | TGTGCCAGCGTAAAACGCCAGGGCGGGTTCAATGAGCAGTTCTTC
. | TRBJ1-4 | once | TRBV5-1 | CASSLEGGDEKLFF | TGCGCCAGCAGCTTGGAGGGGGGGGATGAAAAACTGTTTTTT
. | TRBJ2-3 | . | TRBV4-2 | CASSQDTRGRSTDTQYF | TGTGCCAGCAGCCAAGATACGAGAGGGCGCAGCACAGATACGCAGTATTTT
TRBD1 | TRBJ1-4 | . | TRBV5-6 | CASSSWTGINEKLFF | TGTGCCAGCAGCTCCTGGACAGGAATAAATGAAAAACTGTTTTTT
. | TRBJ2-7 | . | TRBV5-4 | CASIGGDEQYF | TGTGCCAGCATTGGGGGTGACGAGCAGTACTTC
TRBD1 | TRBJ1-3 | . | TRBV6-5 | CASSTGGTSGNTIYF | TGTGCCAGCAGTACAGGGGGAACCTCTGGAAACACCATATATTTT
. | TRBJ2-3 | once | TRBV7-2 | CASSPLRGLPPDTQYF | TGTGCCAGCAGCCCCCTTAGGGGACTGCCCCCAGATACGCAGTATTTT
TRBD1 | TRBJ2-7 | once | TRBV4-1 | CASSQEPRQGGEEQYF | TGCGCCAGCAGCCAAGAACCACGACAGGGGGGCGAAGAGCAGTACTTC
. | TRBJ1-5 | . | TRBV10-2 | CASSVYKEPGQLVYPYQPQHF | TGCGCCAGCAGTGTCTATAAAGAGCCGGGACAACTAGTATATCCTTATCAGCCCCAGCATTTT
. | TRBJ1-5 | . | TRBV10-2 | CASSESWRGKGKGSNQPQHF | TGCGCCAGCAGTGAGTCGTGGAGGGGGAAAGGGAAGGGCAGCAATCAGCCCCAGCATTTT
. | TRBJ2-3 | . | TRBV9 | CASSVELVPDTQYF | TGTGCCAGCAGCGTAGAACTAGTTCCAGATACGCAGTATTTT
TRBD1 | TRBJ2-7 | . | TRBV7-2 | CASSTRQGSSYEQYF | TGTGCCAGCAGCACTCGACAGGGGAGCTCCTACGAGCAGTACTTC
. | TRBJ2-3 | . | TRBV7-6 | CASSRRLPGRDTQYF | TGTGCCAGCAGCCGAAGACTCCCGGGGAGGGATACGCAGTATTTT
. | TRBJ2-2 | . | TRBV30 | CAWTKKGGWHGELFF | TGTGCCTGGACAAAAAAGGGGGGGTGGCACGGGGAGCTGTTTTTT
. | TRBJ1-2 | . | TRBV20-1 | CSAGAGYGYTF | TGCAGTGCGGGGGCAGGCTATGGCTACACCTTC
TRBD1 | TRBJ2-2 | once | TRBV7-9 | CASSFDRGNTGELFF | TGTGCCAGCAGCTTTGACAGGGGGAACACCGGGGAGCTGTTTTTT
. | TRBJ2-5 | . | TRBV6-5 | CASSYRDKKETQYF | TGTGCCAGCAGTTACCGGGATAAGAAAGAGACCCAGTACTTC
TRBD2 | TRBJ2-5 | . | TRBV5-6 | CASSFLGRGGAETQYF | TGTGCCAGCAGCTTCCTCGGACGGGGAGGGGCAGAGACCCAGTACTTC
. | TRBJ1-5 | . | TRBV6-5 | CASSYGGGPIQPQHF | TGTGCCAGCAGTTACGGAGGGGGGCCGATCCAGCCCCAGCATTTT
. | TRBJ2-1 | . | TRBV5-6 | CASSLRNNEQFF | TGTGCCAGCAGCTTGAGAAACAATGAGCAGTTCTTC
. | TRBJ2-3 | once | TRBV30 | CAWSVIRAASTDTQYF | TGTGCCTGGAGTGTAATCCGGGCAGCTAGCACAGATACGCAGTATTTT
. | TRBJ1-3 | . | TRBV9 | CASSPDYSGNTIYF | TGTGCCAGCAGTCCTGATTACTCTGGAAACACCATATATTTT
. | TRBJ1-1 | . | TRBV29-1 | CSAQSSGLTEAFF | TGCAGCGCCCAGAGTTCAGGGCTCACTGAAGCTTTCTTT
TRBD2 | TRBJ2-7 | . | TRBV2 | CASSEGTSGGRPYEQYF | TGTGCCAGCAGTGAAGGGACTAGCGGGGGGCGTCCCTACGAGCAGTACTTC
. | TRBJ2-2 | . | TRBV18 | CASSPDTGELFF | TGTGCCAGCTCACCGGACACCGGGGAGCTGTTTTTT